The clone carrying this T cell receptor (beta chain) was counted only a few times. Profiled with immunoSEQ multiplex PCR; TCRdb holds only in-frame clones, not every one. The table shows hundreds of thousands of clones, with about 80% occurring only once. This sample stems from a study of shared clonotypes between healthy human individuals. The ends were cut back, 4 bases at V and 11 bases at J, with 17 bases in the middle. Germline assignment: CDR1 ENHRY and CDR2 SYGVKD. CDR3 length: 13 amino acids. The chain joins TRBV10-3 to TRBJ1-1; a possible D gene is TRBD1 (5 bases). The receptor's source is a woman aged 30 to 39 in good health. Sequencing used memory CD4+ T cells sorted from blood. Regarding subset: CD45RA-negative fraction. This chain's CDR3 is CAISVEGVSRAFF. The CDR3 DNA follows: TGTGCCATCAGTGTGGAAGGGGTGAGTCGCGCTTTCTTT.